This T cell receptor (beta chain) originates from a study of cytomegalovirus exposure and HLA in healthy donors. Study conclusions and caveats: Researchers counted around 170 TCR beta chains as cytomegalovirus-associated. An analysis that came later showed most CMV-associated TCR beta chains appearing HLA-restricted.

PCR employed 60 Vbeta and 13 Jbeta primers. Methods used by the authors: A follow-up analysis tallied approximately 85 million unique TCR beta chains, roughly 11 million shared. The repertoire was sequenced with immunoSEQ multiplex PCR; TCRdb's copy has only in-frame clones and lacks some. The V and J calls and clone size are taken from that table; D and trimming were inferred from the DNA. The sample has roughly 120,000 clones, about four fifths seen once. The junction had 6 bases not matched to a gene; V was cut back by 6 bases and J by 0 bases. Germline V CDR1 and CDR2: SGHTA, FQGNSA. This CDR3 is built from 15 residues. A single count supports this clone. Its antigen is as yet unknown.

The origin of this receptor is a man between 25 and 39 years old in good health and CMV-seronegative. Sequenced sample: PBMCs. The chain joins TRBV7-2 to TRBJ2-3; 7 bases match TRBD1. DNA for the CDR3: TGTGCCAGCAGGGCTCCGGGACAGAGCACAGATACGCAGTATTTT. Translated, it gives CASRAPGQSTDTQYF.